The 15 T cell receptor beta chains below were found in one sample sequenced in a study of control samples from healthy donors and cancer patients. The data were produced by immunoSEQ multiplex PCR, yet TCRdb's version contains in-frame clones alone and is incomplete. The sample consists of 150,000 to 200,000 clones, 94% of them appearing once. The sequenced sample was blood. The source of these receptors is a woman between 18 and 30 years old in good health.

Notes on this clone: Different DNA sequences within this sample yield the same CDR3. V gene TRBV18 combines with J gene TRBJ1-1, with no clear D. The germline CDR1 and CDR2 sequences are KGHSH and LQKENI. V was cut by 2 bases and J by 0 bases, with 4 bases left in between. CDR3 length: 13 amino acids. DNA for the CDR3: TGTGCCAGCTCACCAGGACTGAACACTGAAGCTTTCTTT. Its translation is CASSPGLNTEAFF.

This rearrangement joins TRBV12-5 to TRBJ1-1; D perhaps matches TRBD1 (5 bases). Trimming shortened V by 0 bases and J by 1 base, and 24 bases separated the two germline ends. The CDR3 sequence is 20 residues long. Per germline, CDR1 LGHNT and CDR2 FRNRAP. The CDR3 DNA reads TGTGCTAGTGGTTTGGTATTGGGTCGTCAGGGTCACGGTGGGAACACTGAAGCTTTCTTT. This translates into CASGLVLGRQGHGGNTEAFF.

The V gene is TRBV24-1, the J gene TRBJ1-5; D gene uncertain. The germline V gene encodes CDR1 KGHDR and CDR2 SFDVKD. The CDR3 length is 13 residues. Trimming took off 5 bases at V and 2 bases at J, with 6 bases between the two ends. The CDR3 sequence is CATSALGNQPQHF. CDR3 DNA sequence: TGTGCCACCAGTGCACTAGGCAATCAGCCCCAGCATTTT.

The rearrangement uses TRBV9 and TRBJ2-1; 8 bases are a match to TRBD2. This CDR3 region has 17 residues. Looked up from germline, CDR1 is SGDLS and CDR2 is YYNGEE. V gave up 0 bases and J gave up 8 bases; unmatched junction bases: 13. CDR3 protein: CASSVDGPAGGIDEQFF. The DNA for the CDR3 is TGTGCCAGCAGCGTAGACGGTCCCGCGGGAGGAATCGATGAGCAGTTCTTC.

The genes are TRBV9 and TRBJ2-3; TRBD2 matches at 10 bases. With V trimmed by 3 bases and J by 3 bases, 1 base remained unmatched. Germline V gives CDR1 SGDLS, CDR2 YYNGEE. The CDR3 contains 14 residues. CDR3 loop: CASSASGRTDTQYF. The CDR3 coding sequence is TGTGCCAGCAGCGCTAGCGGGAGAACAGATACGCAGTATTTT. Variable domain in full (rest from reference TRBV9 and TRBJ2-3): DSGVTQTPKHLITATGQRVTLRCSPRSGDLSVYWYQQSLDQGLQFLIQYYNGEERAKGNILERFSAQQFPDLHSELNLSSLELGDSALYFCASSASGRTDTQYFGPGTRLTVL.

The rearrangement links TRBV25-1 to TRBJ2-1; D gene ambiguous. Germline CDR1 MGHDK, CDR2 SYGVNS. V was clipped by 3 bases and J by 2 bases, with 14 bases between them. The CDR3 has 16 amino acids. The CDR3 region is CASSDAAQNPYNEQFF. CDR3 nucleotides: TGTGCCAGCAGTGACGCGGCCCAAAACCCCTACAATGAGCAGTTCTTC.

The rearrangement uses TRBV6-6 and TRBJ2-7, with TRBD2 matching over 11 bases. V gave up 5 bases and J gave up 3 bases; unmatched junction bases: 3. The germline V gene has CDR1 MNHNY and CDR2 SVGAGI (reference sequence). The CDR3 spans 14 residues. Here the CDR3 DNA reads TGTGCCAGCAGTCAAACTAGCGGGAGCTACGAGCAGTACTTC. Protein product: CASSQTSGSYEQYF.

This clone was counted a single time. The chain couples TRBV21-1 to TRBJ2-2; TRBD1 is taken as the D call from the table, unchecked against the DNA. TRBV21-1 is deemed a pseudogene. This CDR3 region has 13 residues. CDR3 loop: CASSRTGTGELFF. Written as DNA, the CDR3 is TGTGCCAGCAGCAGGACAGGGACCGGGGAGCTGTTTTTT.

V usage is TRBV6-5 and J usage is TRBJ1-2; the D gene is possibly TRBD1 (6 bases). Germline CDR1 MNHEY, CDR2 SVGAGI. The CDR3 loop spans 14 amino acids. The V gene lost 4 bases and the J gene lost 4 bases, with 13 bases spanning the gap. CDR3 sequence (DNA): TGTGCCAGCAGTTCCTCACAGGGACCCTATGGCTACACCTTC. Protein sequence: CASSSSQGPYGYTF.

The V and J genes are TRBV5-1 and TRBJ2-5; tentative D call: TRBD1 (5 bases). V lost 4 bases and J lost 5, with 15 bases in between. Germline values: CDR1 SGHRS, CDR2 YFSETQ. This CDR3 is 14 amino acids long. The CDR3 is CASSPVVGQETQYF. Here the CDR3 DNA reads TGCGCCAGCAGCCCGGTGGTGGGGCAGGAGACCCAGTACTTC.

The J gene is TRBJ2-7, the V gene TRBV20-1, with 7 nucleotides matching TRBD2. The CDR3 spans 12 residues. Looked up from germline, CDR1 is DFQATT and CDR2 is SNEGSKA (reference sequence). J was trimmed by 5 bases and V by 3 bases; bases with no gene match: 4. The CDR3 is CSASGRADEQYF. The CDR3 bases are TGCAGTGCTAGTGGGAGGGCAGACGAGCAGTACTTC.

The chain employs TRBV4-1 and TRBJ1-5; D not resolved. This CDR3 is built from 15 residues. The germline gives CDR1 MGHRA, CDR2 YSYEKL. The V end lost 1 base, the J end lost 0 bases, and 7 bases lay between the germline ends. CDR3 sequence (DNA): TGCGCCAGCAGCCAAGGTTTAGTTAGCAATCAGCCCCAGCATTTT. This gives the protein CASSQGLVSNQPQHF.

The CDR3 bases are TGTGCCAGCAGGACCGGGACACTTTACACTGAAGCTTTCTTT. Residues: CASRTGTLYTEAFF. The chain recombines TRBV2 with TRBJ1-1; D possibly corresponds to TRBD1 (6 bases). The CDR3 sequence is 14 residues long. Germline assignment: CDR1 SNHLY and CDR2 FYNNEI. V lost 6 bases and J 3 bases, leaving 14 bases between the germline ends.

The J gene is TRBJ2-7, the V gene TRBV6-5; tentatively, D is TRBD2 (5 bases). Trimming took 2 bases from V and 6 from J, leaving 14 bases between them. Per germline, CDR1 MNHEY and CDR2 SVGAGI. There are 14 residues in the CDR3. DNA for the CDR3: TGTGCCAGCAGTTACGTGCTGGCTAGCAGCGAGCAGTACTTC. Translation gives CASSYVLASSEQYF.

The CDR3 here is CASSHPGRNTEAFF. The CDR3 DNA follows: TGTGCCAGCAGTCACCCCGGCAGGAACACTGAAGCTTTCTTT. The chain combines TRBV3-1 (or the pseudogene TRBV3-2) with TRBJ1-1; D remains ambiguous. The germline V gene has CDR1 LGHDT and CDR2 YNNKEL (reference sequence). With 6 bases removed from V and 1 base from J, the gap between germline ends came to 12 bases. The CDR3 is 14 residues long.